Listed below are T cell receptor beta chains from one sample, sequenced in a study of cytomegalovirus exposure and HLA in healthy donors. Only in-frame clones appear in the TCRdb table, and some are missing; sequencing was by immunoSEQ multiplex PCR. The profile shows about 140,000 clones, roughly 10% of them singletons. The sample taken for sequencing was PBMCs. The receptors originated from a male donor in good health and CMV-seronegative. The CDR3 runs from the conserved cysteine through the conserved F or W. Fields, in order: V gene, D gene, J gene, clone size, CDR3 DNA, CDR3 protein. D genes are given only for firm matches. A row's size may be missing; if present it is once, few, many or a size class.

V gene: TRBV28; D gene: NA; J gene: TRBJ1-1; clone size: few; CDR3 DNA: TGTGCCAGCCGGGGGGTCACTGAAGCTTTCTTT; CDR3 protein: CASRGVTEAFF
V gene: TRBV7-9; D gene: NA; J gene: TRBJ2-3; clone size: NA; CDR3 DNA: TGTGCCAGCAGCTTCAGGGGAAGCACAGATACGCAGTATTTT; CDR3 protein: CASSFRGSTDTQYF
V gene: TRBV30; D gene: NA; J gene: TRBJ1-1; clone size: NA; CDR3 DNA: TGTGCCTGTTTTACTCGCCGGTACACTGAAGCTTTCTTT; CDR3 protein: CACFTRRYTEAFF
V gene: TRBV9; D gene: NA; J gene: TRBJ2-2; clone size: NA; CDR3 DNA: TGTGCCAGCAGCCTAAAGATAGGGGCACCCGTTCGCACCGGGGAGCTGTTTTTT; CDR3 protein: CASSLKIGAPVRTGELFF
V gene: TRBV5-1; D gene: NA; J gene: TRBJ2-3; clone size: few; CDR3 DNA: TGCGCCAGCAGCGCGGGGACTGGTCCCACAGATACGCAGTATTTT; CDR3 protein: CASSAGTGPTDTQYF
V gene: TRBV6-1; D gene: TRBD1; J gene: TRBJ2-5; clone size: NA; CDR3 DNA: TGTGCCAGCAGCCGACAGGGGAACCAAGAGACCCAGTACTTC; CDR3 protein: CASSRQGNQETQYF
V gene: TRBV4-3; D gene: NA; J gene: TRBJ1-5; clone size: NA; CDR3 DNA: TGCGCCAGCAGCCAAGATTGGAGGGTGACCTATAGCAATCAGCCCCAGCATTTT; CDR3 protein: CASSQDWRVTYSNQPQHF
V gene: TRBV19; D gene: TRBD2; J gene: TRBJ2-2; clone size: NA; CDR3 DNA: TGTGCCAGTAGTGCAGGACTAGCGGTGACGGTCACCGGGGAGCTGTTTTTT; CDR3 protein: CASSAGLAVTVTGELFF
V gene: TRBV28; D gene: TRBD1; J gene: TRBJ2-7; clone size: few; CDR3 DNA: TGTGCCAGCAGCTCCGTTGGACAGGGGGTAATTAACGAGCAGTACTTC; CDR3 protein: CASSSVGQGVINEQYF
V gene: TRBV10-3; D gene: NA; J gene: TRBJ1-2; clone size: NA; CDR3 DNA: TGTGCCACGGCGACTTCTAACTATGGCTACACCTTC; CDR3 protein: CATATSNYGYTF
V gene: TRBV7-3; D gene: NA; J gene: TRBJ2-2; clone size: few; CDR3 DNA: TGTGCCAGCAGCTTGGGGGGTGACACCGGGGAGCTGTTTTTT; CDR3 protein: CASSLGGDTGELFF
V gene: TRBV4-3; D gene: NA; J gene: TRBJ1-1; clone size: NA; CDR3 DNA: TGCGCCAGCAGCCACACCAGTGCAGGGATATTTGAAGCTTTCTTT; CDR3 protein: CASSHTSAGIFEAFF
V gene: TRBV4-1; D gene: NA; J gene: TRBJ1-2; clone size: few; CDR3 DNA: TGCGCCAGCAGCCAACCCCCGGTTGGGGAGTATGGCTACACCTTC; CDR3 protein: CASSQPPVGEYGYTF
V gene: TRBV4-2; D gene: NA; J gene: TRBJ1-1; clone size: NA; CDR3 DNA: TGTGCCAGCAGCCGGGAGGGGGGCGGCACTGAAGCTTTCTTT; CDR3 protein: CASSREGGGTEAFF
V gene: TRBV7-2; D gene: TRBD1; J gene: TRBJ2-1; clone size: few; CDR3 DNA: TGTGCCAGCAGCAAGGGACAGGGAAGTGGGAGCTCCTACAATGAGCAGTTCTTC; CDR3 protein: CASSKGQGSGSSYNEQFF
V gene: TRBV4-2; D gene: TRBD1; J gene: TRBJ2-2; clone size: NA; CDR3 DNA: TGTGCCAGCAGCCAGAACGGACAGGGGGACGGGGAGCTGTTTTTT; CDR3 protein: CASSQNGQGDGELFF
V gene: TRBV28; D gene: NA; J gene: TRBJ1-1; clone size: few; CDR3 DNA: TGTGCCAGCGCGGGAGCCCGAGAGGGGAACACTGAAGCTTTCTTT; CDR3 protein: CASAGAREGNTEAFF
V gene: TRBV15; D gene: TRBD1; J gene: TRBJ1-1; clone size: few; CDR3 DNA: TGTGCCACCAGCAGGAACAGGGGTTGGACTGAAGCTTTCTTT; CDR3 protein: CATSRNRGWTEAFF
V gene: TRBV28; D gene: TRBD2; J gene: TRBJ2-3; clone size: few; CDR3 DNA: TGTGCCAGCACCGCCGGGACTAGCGGGTCGACTAGCACAGATACGCAGTATTTT; CDR3 protein: CASTAGTSGSTSTDTQYF
V gene: TRBV7-9; D gene: NA; J gene: TRBJ2-7; clone size: NA; CDR3 DNA: TGTGCCAGCAGCCCCCCTTTTGCCTACGAGCAGTACTTC; CDR3 protein: CASSPPFAYEQYF
V gene: TRBV7-9; D gene: NA; J gene: TRBJ2-5; clone size: NA; CDR3 DNA: TGTGCCAGCAGCTCTACGGGCAGGGGATACCAAGAGACCCAGTACTTC; CDR3 protein: CASSSTGRGYQETQYF
V gene: TRBV6-1; D gene: NA; J gene: TRBJ2-7; clone size: few; CDR3 DNA: TGTGCCAGCAGTTCCCCGGGATACGAGCAGTACTTC; CDR3 protein: CASSSPGYEQYF
V gene: TRBV5-1; D gene: TRBD1; J gene: TRBJ1-1; clone size: NA; CDR3 DNA: TGCGCCAGCAGCTTGGGGACAGGGATGAACACTGAAGCTTTCTTT; CDR3 protein: CASSLGTGMNTEAFF
V gene: TRBV30; D gene: TRBD1; J gene: TRBJ1-1; clone size: few; CDR3 DNA: TGTGCCTGGCGACAGGGGGGGCACACTGAAGCTTTCTTT; CDR3 protein: CAWRQGGHTEAFF
V gene: TRBV7-9; D gene: TRBD2; J gene: TRBJ2-7; clone size: NA; CDR3 DNA: TGTGCCAGCAGCTTAAGGGGACTAGCGGGGGGGGAGCAGTACTTC; CDR3 protein: CASSLRGLAGGEQYF
V gene: TRBV2; D gene: NA; J gene: TRBJ1-1; clone size: NA; CDR3 DNA: TGTGCCAGCAGTGAAGCCGGGGAGGGGAGGAACACTGAAGCTTTCTTT; CDR3 protein: CASSEAGEGRNTEAFF
V gene: TRBV27; D gene: NA; J gene: TRBJ1-6; clone size: few; CDR3 DNA: TGTGCCAGCAGTTTATCGTTCTCGAGACCCCTCCACTTT; CDR3 protein: CASSLSFSRPLHF
V gene: TRBV7-6; D gene: TRBD2; J gene: TRBJ2-1; clone size: NA; CDR3 DNA: TGTGCCAGCAGCCGGACGGCGGGAGGTTACTACAATGAGCAGTTCTTC; CDR3 protein: CASSRTAGGYYNEQFF
V gene: TRBV5-1; D gene: TRBD2; J gene: TRBJ2-2; clone size: few; CDR3 DNA: TGCGCCAGCAGCTTGTTGGTAGCGGGATATAACACCGGGGAGCTGTTTTTT; CDR3 protein: CASSLLVAGYNTGELFF
V gene: TRBV19; D gene: TRBD2; J gene: TRBJ2-7; clone size: NA; CDR3 DNA: TGTGCCAGTAGTGGGGGACTAGCGGGAATCTACGAGCAGTACTTC; CDR3 protein: CASSGGLAGIYEQYF
V gene: TRBV4-1; D gene: NA; J gene: TRBJ2-5; clone size: few; CDR3 DNA: TGCGCCAGCAGCCAGTTAGAAGAGACCCAGTACTTC; CDR3 protein: CASSQLEETQYF
V gene: TRBV6-1; D gene: NA; J gene: TRBJ1-4; clone size: NA; CDR3 DNA: TGTGCCAGCAGTCCTACGGATTCAGGGCATGAAAAACTGTTTTTT; CDR3 protein: CASSPTDSGHEKLFF
V gene: TRBV5-1; D gene: NA; J gene: TRBJ2-3; clone size: NA; CDR3 DNA: TGCGCCAGCAGTTCCGCGCCCGGCACAGATACGCAGTATTTT; CDR3 protein: CASSSAPGTDTQYF